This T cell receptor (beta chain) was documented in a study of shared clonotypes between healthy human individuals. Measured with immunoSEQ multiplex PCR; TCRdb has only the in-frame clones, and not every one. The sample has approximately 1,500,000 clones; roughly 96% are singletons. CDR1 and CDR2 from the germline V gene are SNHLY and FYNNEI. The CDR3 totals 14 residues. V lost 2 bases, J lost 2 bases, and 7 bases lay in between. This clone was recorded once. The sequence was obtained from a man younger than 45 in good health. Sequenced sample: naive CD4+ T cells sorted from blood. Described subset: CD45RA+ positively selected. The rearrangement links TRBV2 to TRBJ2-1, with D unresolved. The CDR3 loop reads CASSEMAAYNEQFF. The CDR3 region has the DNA TGTGCCAGCAGTGAAATGGCAGCCTACAATGAGCAGTTCTTC.